This T cell receptor beta chain is drawn from a study of blood T cell repertoires in COVID-19. V shed 2 bases, J shed 3 bases, and the junction held 5 bases outside the gene matches. CDR1 and CDR2 from the germline V gene are SGDLS and YYNGEE. The CDR3 runs 14 residues. Profiling relied on immunoSEQ multiplex PCR, and the TCRdb table lists in-frame clones only, not all of them. The table lists approximately 150,000 clones, 84% of them singletons. Sequenced sample: peripheral blood. V and J are TRBV9 and TRBJ2-7, with 7 bases identical to TRBD1. The sequence was collected from a woman at least 80 years old with COVID-19, enrolled during active disease. DNA for the CDR3: TGTGCCAGCAGCGTCGGACAGGATTTCTACGAGCAGTACTTC. Amino acid sequence: CASSVGQDFYEQYF.